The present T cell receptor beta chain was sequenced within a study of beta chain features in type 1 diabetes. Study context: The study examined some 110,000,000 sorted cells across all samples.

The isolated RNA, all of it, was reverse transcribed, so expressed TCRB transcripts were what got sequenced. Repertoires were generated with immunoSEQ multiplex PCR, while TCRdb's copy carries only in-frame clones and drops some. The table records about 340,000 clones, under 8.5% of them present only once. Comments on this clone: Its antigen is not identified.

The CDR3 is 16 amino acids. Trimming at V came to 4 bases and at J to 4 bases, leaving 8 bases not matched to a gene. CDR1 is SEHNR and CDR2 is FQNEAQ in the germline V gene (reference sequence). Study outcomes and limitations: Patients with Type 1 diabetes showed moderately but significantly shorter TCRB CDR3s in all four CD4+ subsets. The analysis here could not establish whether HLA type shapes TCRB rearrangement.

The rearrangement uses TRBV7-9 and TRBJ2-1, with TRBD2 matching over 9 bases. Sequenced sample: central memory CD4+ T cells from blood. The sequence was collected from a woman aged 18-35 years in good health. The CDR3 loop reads CASSSRTSDKYNEQFF. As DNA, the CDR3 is TGTGCCAGCAGCTCGAGGACTAGCGACAAATACAATGAGCAGTTCTTC. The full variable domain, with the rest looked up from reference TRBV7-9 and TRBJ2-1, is DTGVSQNPRHKITKRGQNVTFRCDPISEHNRLYWYRQTLGQGPEFLTYFQNEAQLEKSRLLSDRFSAERPKGSFSTLEIQRTEQGDSAMYLCASSSRTSDKYNEQFFGPGTRLTVL.